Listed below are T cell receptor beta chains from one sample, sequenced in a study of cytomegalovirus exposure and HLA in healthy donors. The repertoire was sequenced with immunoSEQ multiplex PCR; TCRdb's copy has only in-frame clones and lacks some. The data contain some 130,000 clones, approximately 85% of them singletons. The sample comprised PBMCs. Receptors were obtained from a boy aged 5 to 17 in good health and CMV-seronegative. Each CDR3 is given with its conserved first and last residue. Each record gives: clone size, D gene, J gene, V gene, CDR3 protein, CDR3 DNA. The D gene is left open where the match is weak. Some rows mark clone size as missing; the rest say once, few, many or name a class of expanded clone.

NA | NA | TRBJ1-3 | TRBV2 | CASTTDSGNTIYF | TGTGCCAGTACGACAGATTCTGGAAACACCATATATTTT
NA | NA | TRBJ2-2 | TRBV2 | CASSVDGLKIGELFF | TGTGCCAGCAGCGTGGACGGACTGAAAATCGGGGAGCTGTTTTTT
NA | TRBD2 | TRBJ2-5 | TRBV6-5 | CASSYSIAGMKTQYF | TGTGCCAGCAGTTACTCGATAGCGGGGATGAAGACCCAGTACTTC
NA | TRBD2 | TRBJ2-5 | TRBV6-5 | CASRSGRAGDTQYF | TGTGCCAGCAGGTCCGGCAGGGCGGGAGATACCCAGTACTTC
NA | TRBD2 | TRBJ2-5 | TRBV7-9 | CSSSLDRLAGGGETQYF | TGTTCCAGCAGCTTAGATCGGCTAGCGGGAGGGGGAGAGACCCAGTACTTC
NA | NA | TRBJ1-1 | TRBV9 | CASSLGEVPRNTEAFF | TGTGCCAGCAGCCTCGGCGAGGTCCCTCGGAATACTGAAGCTTTCTTT
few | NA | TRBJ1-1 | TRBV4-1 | CASSLREGDTEAFF | TGCGCCAGCAGCCTCAGGGAAGGAGACACTGAAGCTTTCTTT
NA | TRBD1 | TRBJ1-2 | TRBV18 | CASSPTDRRGGYTF | TGTGCCAGCTCACCAACGGACAGGCGGGGTGGCTACACCTTC
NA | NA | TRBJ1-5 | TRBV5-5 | CASSLEGLGGQPQHF | TGTGCCAGCAGCTTGGAAGGGCTCGGGGGTCAGCCCCAGCATTTT
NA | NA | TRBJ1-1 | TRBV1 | CTSSQESGGSVNTEAFF | TGCACCAGCAGCCAAGAGAGCGGGGGCTCAGTGAACACTGAAGCTTTCTTT
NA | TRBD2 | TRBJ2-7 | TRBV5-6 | CASSLRLAGASSYEQYF | TGTGCCAGCAGCTTGAGGTTAGCGGGAGCTAGCTCCTACGAGCAGTACTTC
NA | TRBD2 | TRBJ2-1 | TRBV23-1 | CASSQYEDLTSGVLNEQFF | TGCGCCAGCTCCCAATATGAGGACTTGACTAGCGGGGTCCTTAATGAGCAGTTCTTC
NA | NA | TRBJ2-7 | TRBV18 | CASSPNDKYEQYF | TGTGCCAGCTCACCCAATGACAAGTACGAGCAGTACTTC
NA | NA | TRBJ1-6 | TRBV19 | CASSIGKSRSYNSPLHF | TGTGCCAGTAGTATAGGAAAGAGCCGCTCCTATAATTCACCCCTCCACTTT
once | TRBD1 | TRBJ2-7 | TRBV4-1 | CASSQVETGVYEQYF | TGCGCCAGCAGCCAAGTGGAGACAGGGGTATACGAGCAGTACTTC
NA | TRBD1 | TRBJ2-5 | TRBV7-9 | CASSIDRGWQETQYF | TGTGCCAGCAGCATAGACAGGGGGTGGCAAGAGACCCAGTACTTC
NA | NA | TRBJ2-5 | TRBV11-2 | CASSLWSGVQETQYF | TGTGCCAGCAGCTTATGGTCCGGGGTTCAAGAGACCCAGTACTTC
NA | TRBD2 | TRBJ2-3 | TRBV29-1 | CSVGGPAGGESDTQYF | TGCAGCGTTGGGGGGCCGGCGGGAGGCGAGTCAGATACGCAGTATTTT